The rows below give T cell receptor beta chains drawn from one sample of a study of molecular identifiers for immune sequencing clone quantification. In TCRdb, the PCR reads were re-called with MiXCR into one record per CDR3 protein. Here the sample spans about 40,000 distinct CDR3 sequences, about 18% being singletons. Sample: naive CD8+ T cells from blood, with Jurkat cell RNA spiked in. These receptors all come from a human donor in good health. Some libraries in this study had Jurkat cell RNA spiked in. The CDR3 runs from the conserved cysteine through the conserved F or W. Each record gives: clone size, D gene, J gene, V gene, CDR3 protein, CDR3 DNA. D genes are given only for firm matches. Clone sizes are given selectively: once, few, many, or a class where the clone is expanded.

size: -
D: -
J: TRBJ1-4
V: TRBV7-9
CDR3: CASSLSRQGPGEKLFF
DNA: TGTGCCAGCAGCTTATCGAGGCAGGGGCCGGGTGAAAAACTGTTTTTT

size: few
D: TRBD2
J: TRBJ2-1
V: TRBV28
CDR3: CASSTRWASGRASYNEQFF
DNA: TGTGCCAGCAGTACCCGGTGGGCTAGCGGGAGGGCCTCCTACAATGAGCAGTTCTTC

size: many
D: -
J: TRBJ2-4
V: TRBV7-9
CDR3: CASSSPSKNIQYF
DNA: TGTGCCAGCAGCTCCCCCTCCAAAAACATTCAGTACTTC

size: many
D: -
J: TRBJ1-2
V: TRBV4-1
CDR3: CASSQDLLRYNYGYTF
DNA: TGCGCCAGCAGCCAAGATCTGCTCCGCTATAACTATGGCTACACCTTC

size: many
D: -
J: TRBJ2-1
V: TRBV7-2
CDR3: CASSGDGYNEQFF
DNA: TGTGCCAGCAGCGGGGACGGCTACAATGAGCAGTTCTTC

size: few
D: TRBD2
J: TRBJ2-7
V: TRBV5-1
CDR3: CASSLGGDYHEQYF
DNA: TGCGCCAGCAGCTTGGGAGGGGACTACCACGAGCAGTACTTC

size: -
D: TRBD1
J: TRBJ2-4
V: TRBV13
CDR3: CASSGQTGGAVIQYF
DNA: TGTGCCAGCAGCGGGCAAACAGGGGGCGCTGTCATTCAGTACTTC

size: many
D: -
J: TRBJ2-7
V: TRBV7-9
CDR3: CASSFSLTSYEQYF
DNA: TGTGCCAGCAGCTTTTCTCTTACTTCCTACGAGCAGTACTTC

size: few
D: TRBD1
J: TRBJ2-7
V: TRBV6-5
CDR3: CASRGTGGNYEQYF
DNA: TGTGCCAGCAGAGGGACAGGGGGTAACTACGAGCAGTACTTC

size: many
D: -
J: TRBJ1-2
V: TRBV20-1
CDR3: CSARDMEDYGYTF
DNA: TGCAGTGCTAGAGATATGGAGGATTATGGCTACACCTTC

size: many
D: -
J: TRBJ2-7
V: TRBV20-1
CDR3: CSARVQGYEQYF
DNA: TGCAGTGCTAGGGTACAGGGTTACGAGCAGTACTTC

size: -
D: TRBD1
J: TRBJ2-7
V: TRBV10-3
CDR3: CAISDTGGTPYEQYF
DNA: TGTGCCATCAGTGATACAGGGGGAACTCCCTACGAGCAGTACTTC

size: few
D: -
J: TRBJ2-4
V: TRBV6-1
CDR3: CASSPGNDIQYF
DNA: TGTGCCAGCAGTCCAGGGAACGACATTCAGTACTTC

size: many
D: -
J: TRBJ2-7
V: TRBV9
CDR3: CASSDGSFSYEQYF
DNA: TGTGCCAGCAGCGACGGGAGTTTCTCCTACGAGCAGTACTTC

size: many
D: TRBD2
J: TRBJ2-7
V: TRBV6-6
CDR3: CASLAGGLYEQYF
DNA: TGTGCCAGTCTAGCGGGAGGACTCTACGAGCAGTACTTC

size: many
D: -
J: TRBJ2-1
V: TRBV4-2
CDR3: CASSQGSQPNEQFF
DNA: TGTGCCAGCAGCCAAGGATCCCAGCCCAATGAGCAGTTCTTC

size: -
D: -
J: TRBJ1-1
V: TRBV7-3
CDR3: CASSLTGRGGADTEAFF
DNA: TGTGCCAGCAGCTTAACGGGTAGGGGGGGCGCCGACACTGAAGCTTTCTTT

size: many
D: -
J: TRBJ1-5
V: TRBV5-1
CDR3: CASSYGPRDRPQHF
DNA: TGCGCCAGCAGTTACGGGCCCCGGGACCGGCCCCAGCATTTT

size: -
D: TRBD2
J: TRBJ2-1
V: TRBV13
CDR3: CASSPAGGGNEQFF
DNA: TGTGCCAGCAGCCCCGCCGGGGGGGGCAATGAGCAGTTCTTC

size: many
D: -
J: TRBJ1-1
V: TRBV7-9
CDR3: CASSATGGMAFF
DNA: TGTGCCAGCAGTGCTACCGGGGGAATGGCTTTCTTT

size: few
D: TRBD2
J: TRBJ2-7
V: TRBV6-6
CDR3: CASSYRGLAHYEQYF
DNA: TGTGCCAGCAGTTACCGGGGACTAGCCCACTACGAGCAGTACTTC

size: -
D: -
J: TRBJ2-3
V: TRBV12-3/TRBV12-4
CDR3: CASSFPPMGTRHTRYF
DNA: TGTGCCAGCAGTTTCCCCCCCATGGGGACACGCCATACGCGGTATTTT

size: many
D: TRBD1
J: TRBJ1-5
V: TRBV18
CDR3: CASSRDRGRGGNQPQHF
DNA: TGTGCCAGCTCACGGGACAGGGGGCGCGGAGGCAATCAGCCCCAGCATTTT

size: -
D: -
J: TRBJ2-7
V: TRBV14
CDR3: CASSPLTDSYEQYF
DNA: TGTGCCAGCAGCCCATTGACAGACTCCTACGAGCAGTACTTC

size: many
D: -
J: TRBJ1-2
V: TRBV27
CDR3: CASSLQGGGFYGYTF
DNA: TGTGCCAGCAGCCTACAGGGAGGAGGGTTCTATGGCTACACCTTC

size: -
D: -
J: TRBJ1-4
V: TRBV6-6
CDR3: CASSYSAAGEKLFF
DNA: TGTGCCAGCAGTTACTCGGCGGCCGGTGAAAAACTGTTTTTT

size: many
D: -
J: TRBJ2-1
V: TRBV28
CDR3: CASSPQGSRGEQFF
DNA: TGTGCCAGCAGTCCTCAGGGGTCCAGAGGGGAGCAGTTCTTC

size: -
D: -
J: TRBJ2-1
V: TRBV19
CDR3: CASSPELAYEQFF
DNA: TGTGCCAGTAGTCCAGAACTAGCTTATGAGCAGTTCTTC

size: -
D: TRBD1
J: TRBJ1-2
V: TRBV24-1
CDR3: CATSDGAYWTGNGYTF
DNA: TGTGCCACCAGTGATGGCGCGTATTGGACAGGGAATGGCTACACCTTC

size: once
D: TRBD1
J: TRBJ2-1
V: TRBV4-3
CDR3: CASSQESPGQGIYNEQFF
DNA: TGCGCCAGCAGCCAAGAGAGTCCGGGACAGGGGATCTACAATGAGCAGTTCTTC

size: many
D: -
J: TRBJ1-4
V: TRBV6-5
CDR3: CASSISGGGGEKLFF
DNA: TGTGCCAGCAGTATCAGTGGGGGAGGTGGGGAGAAACTGTTTTTT

size: many
D: TRBD1
J: TRBJ2-2
V: TRBV12-3/TRBV12-4
CDR3: CASPAPGTGFTGELFF
DNA: TGTGCCAGCCCCGCCCCCGGGACAGGGTTTACCGGGGAGCTGTTTTTT

size: many
D: TRBD2
J: TRBJ2-1
V: TRBV7-8
CDR3: CASSLVGGVADEQFF
DNA: TGTGCCAGCAGCTTAGTGGGGGGGGTAGCAGATGAGCAGTTCTTC

size: many
D: TRBD2
J: TRBJ2-1
V: TRBV10-3
CDR3: CAISYSGTSSYNEQFF
DNA: TGTGCCATCAGTTACAGCGGGACTAGCTCCTACAATGAGCAGTTCTTC